This T cell receptor (beta chain) was profiled in a study of CD8+CD57+ T cells in acquired aplastic anemia (dated by TCRdb to 2016 to 2018). As for the study more broadly: Extracted DNA from sorted CD4+ and CD8+ cells averaged around 3.4 ug, ranging from about 0.17 to 27.4 ug. For healthy donor samples, the average read count was about 10.8 million for CD4+ cells and 11.0 million for CD8+ cells. Overall study outcomes, separate from this receptor: Patients and healthy controls showed no significant difference in CD8+ Simpson's diversity (P=0.060). Some 27 CD8+ CDR3 sequences were found in both patients and controls but appeared to be highly expressed in patients and within the immunodominant clones of the patients.

Of note for this clonotype: Its recognized antigen is unknown. It has no much larger one-base neighbor in the sample; base qualities were not kept.

Profiling of TCR beta VDJ combinations and CDR3 sequences used genomic DNA as the template. TCR repertoire sequencing was run on an Illumina HiSeq 2000. On the study's bioinformatics: Repertoires were assessed using TRBV/TRBJ rearrangement plots, CDR3 size and DJ length profiles, and Simpson's diversity index. The immunodominant clone was defined as the most abundant DNA sequence in deep sequencing data. CDR3 amino acid sequences were screened for sharing across subjects and compared with published repertoires and the VDJdb database. The public reads were reprocessed in TCRdb via fastp at Q25 and MiXCR, keeping in-frame beta chains. Rows merge per CDR3 protein into single entries with the most common DNA and genes. The V and J calls come from TCRdb's annotation, not from the publication. Here the sample has fewer than 250,000 distinct CDR3 sequences; less than 70% occur a single time. The ten largest account for about 16% of the sample.

The study deep-sequenced TCR repertoires of sorted CD4+ and CD8+ blood T cells from severe aplastic anemia patients and healthy subjects. Ficoll-Paque density gradient centrifugation was used to isolate peripheral blood mononuclear cells. Before DNA was extracted, CD4+ and CD8+ T cells were sorted using either FACS or magnetic beads. The sequence came from a human donor in good health, serving as a control. Sequencing was performed on sorted CD4+, CD8+, or CD8+CD57+ T cells (not recorded which) from PBMCs.

The CDR3 reads as follows: CASSLGVQALPSNSPLHF. At the DNA level, the sequence is TGTGCCAGCAGTTTAGGTGTACAGGCCCTACCAAGTAATTCACCCCTCCACTTT. The V and J segments used are TRBV12-3 or TRBV12-4 and TRBJ1-6, and possibly TRBD1, on 5 matching bases. From the cysteine through the phenylalanine, the CDR3 covers 18 amino acids. Just CDR3 DNA is preserved here, 54 bases in frame from base 1. Trimming takes 1 base from V and 6 bases from J, and the germline ends sit 19 bases apart.